This T cell receptor (beta chain) was found in a study of blood T cell repertoires in COVID-19 (dated by TCRdb to 2020 to 2022). With respect to the entire study: Samples covering the acute and convalescent phases of COVID-19 were provided by collaborators in the United States, Italy and Spain. The prospective study material was composed of cDNA or gDNA derived from T cells, B-cell-depleted T cells, or PBMCs. Subjects who had been exposed to COVID-19, were actively infected with it, or had recovered from it provided the deeply sampled blood TCRbeta repertoires that made up the dataset. The repertoires were made available in a free public database intended to serve as a resource for research on the immune response to SARS-CoV-2. Samples were obtained from the ongoing ImmuneRACE study (first 160 participants) and from over 1,000 subjects provided by 6 global collaborators. Nearly every sample came with metadata listing a de-identified subject ID, COVID-19 status, age in years and sex. HLA class I and class II types, where available, came from metadata supplied by the sample provider rather than from assay-based typing. Results the study describes overall, beyond this receptor: The quantity of clinical and demographic metadata differed by source and by participant and was supplied without curation.

The collaborating institutions used their own protocols to collect whole blood in K2EDTA tubes. Collaborator samples were shipped for TCRbeta analysis as frozen whole blood, isolated PBMCs, or DNA extracted from either sample type. Comments on this clone: Its antigen has not been determined. At one end, the junction sequence differs from germline, possibly due to a read error.

TCRbeta CDR3 regions were amplified from genomic DNA using the immunoSEQ Assay, a bias-controlled multiplex PCR. The original methods were these. The number of nucleated cells in each sample was estimated from the amplification of reference gene primers within the assay. To quantify the absolute abundance of each unique TCRbeta CDR3 rearrangement, sequence reads were collapsed and filtered. For each sample, productive Simpson clonality was calculated as the square root of Simpson's diversity index over productive rearrangements. Here the immuneACCESS table is served through TCRdb, limited to in-frame sequences with V and J called. Missing clones are a known gap in these copies; in checked studies unresolved V genes cover under half, and the rest lacks a known reason. The V and J calls and the clone size are those of that table, but D and trimming were determined from the DNA. This sample gives approximately 280,000 clones in total; about 88% of them show up just once. Of the sample, approximately 12% falls within the top ten clones.

The sequence came from a woman in her sixties with acute or convalescent COVID-19. Sequencing used peripheral blood.

CDR3 sequence: CASSRTSGEETQYF. The DNA sequence reads TGTGCTAGCAGCAGGACTAGCGGAGAAGAGACCCAGTACTTC. The sequence joins TRBV7-7 to TRBJ2-5; a stretch of 10 junction bases matches TRBD2. From the germline V gene (reference sequence), CDR1 is SSHAT and CDR2 is FNYEAQ. Taken from cysteine to phenylalanine, the CDR3 has 14 residues. CDR3 DNA is the only sequence kept; it has 42 bases, read in frame from the first base.